The 26 T cell receptor beta chains presented below share a single source sample, sequenced in a study of T cells in Graves' hyperthyroidism and ophthalmopathy. RNA transcripts gave rise to amplified TCR beta CDR3 regions. First-round RT-PCR targeting the TCR CDR3 was performed with the HTBI primer set. TCRdb reanalysed the multiplex PCR reads using MiXCR and keeps one entry per CDR3 protein. The sample lists about 540,000 distinct CDR3 sequences, around 42% occurring once. Input material: peripheral blood or thyroid tissue (not recorded which). The source of these receptors is a woman under 30 with Graves' hyperthyroidism.

This clonotype was recorded at least ten times. The V gene is TRBV19, the J gene TRBJ1-1; D gene uncertain. The CDR3 is made up of 16 amino acids. CDR1 is LNHDA and CDR2 is SQIVND in the germline V gene (reference sequence). Between the trimmed V and J ends, which lost 6 bases and 6 bases, there was a span of 23 bases. In DNA form, the CDR3 reads TGTGCCAGTAGCCGCAGACATGGACGGGGTAGGGCTGAAGCTTTCTTT. Translation gives CASSRRHGRGRAEAFF.

The chain links TRBV24-1 to TRBJ2-1; 10 nucleotides agree with TRBD1. Germline CDR1 is KGHDR and CDR2 is SFDVKD. J was trimmed by 9 bases and V by 5 bases; bases with no gene match: 9. This CDR3 comprises 15 residues. The CDR3: CATSVPGQGSGEQFF. The DNA of the CDR3 is TGTGCCACCAGTGTCCCGGGACAGGGGTCTGGTGAGCAGTTCTTC.

This clonotype appeared many times. The rearrangement joins TRBV7-9 to TRBJ2-6; a possible D gene is TRBD2 (5 bases). The CDR3 extends over 15 amino acids. The ends were cut back, 11 bases at V and 3 bases at J, with 17 bases in the middle. Germline V gene sequence: CDR1 SEHNR, CDR2 FQNEAQ (reference sequence). CDR3 residues: CACGSGIFGANVLTF. The CDR3 DNA follows: TGTGCCTGTGGGAGCGGTATCTTTGGGGCCAACGTCCTGACTTTC.

In its sample, this clonotype was seen many times. The chain joins TRBV6-5 to TRBJ2-2, with D possibly being TRBD1 (5 bases). The CDR3 is 14 residues long. The germline V and J ends were trimmed by 6 bases and 4 bases, with 12 bases remaining between them. CDR1 and CDR2 from the germline V gene are MNHEY and SVGAGI. CDR3 loop: CASSLGHLTGELFF. For the CDR3, the DNA is TGTGCCAGCAGCCTCGGACATCTCACCGGGGAGCTGTTTTTT.

This clonotype showed up many times. The genes are TRBV7-2 and TRBJ2-7; tentative D call: TRBD2 (6 bases). The CDR3 is 14 amino acids. Trimming took 2 bases from V and 1 from J, leaving 9 bases between them. Germline V gene sequence: CDR1 SGHTA, CDR2 FQGNSA. CDR3 sequence (DNA): TGTGCCAGCAGCTTATCGACTAGTTCCTACGAGCAGTACTTC. It is translated as CASSLSTSSYEQYF.

V usage is TRBV29-1 and J usage is TRBJ1-1, with D hard to call. Germline-derived CDR1 and CDR2 are SQVTM and ANQGSEA. V was cut by 5 bases and J by 0 bases, with 10 bases left in between. There are 13 residues in the CDR3. CDR3 DNA: TGCAGCGTTAGGCGGGCAGTGAACACTGAAGCTTTCTTT. Protein sequence: CSVRRAVNTEAFF.

This clonotype was counted at least ten times. The gene calls are TRBV5-1 and TRBJ2-7; D is possibly TRBD2 (5 bases). The V gene's germline CDR1 is SGHRS and CDR2 YFSETQ. CDR3 length equals 16 residues. The ends were cut back, 2 bases at V and 0 bases at J, with 15 bases in the middle. The CDR3 DNA follows: TGCGCCAGCAGCTTAACCCCGGGGAGTAACTCCTACGAGCAGTACTTC. Amino acid sequence: CASSLTPGSNSYEQYF.

This clonotype was found many times. V is TRBV12-3 or TRBV12-4 and J is TRBJ1-4, with D hard to call. Trimming took off 3 bases at V and 2 bases at J, with 7 bases between the two ends. This CDR3 is 14 amino acids long. CDR3 DNA sequence: TGTGCCAGCAGTTTTTTGGGGACTAATGAAAAACTGTTTTTT. It specifies CASSFLGTNEKLFF.

This chain joins TRBV29-1 and TRBJ1-3; 7 bases agree with TRBD1. J was trimmed by 4 bases and V by 3 bases; bases with no gene match: 3. CDR3 length equals 13 residues. Looked up from germline, CDR1 is SQVTM and CDR2 is ANQGSEA. CDR3 sequence: CSVDRGGGNTIYF. DNA for the CDR3: TGCAGCGTTGACAGGGGGGGAGGAAACACCATATATTTT.

The V and J genes are TRBV4-2 and TRBJ1-2; tentatively, D is TRBD1 (5 bases). Trimming removed 0 bases from V and 6 bases from J, with 11 bases in between. Germline assignment: CDR1 LGHNA and CDR2 YNFKEQ. This CDR3 comprises 14 residues. The chain's CDR3 is CASSQETVPHGYTF. The CDR3 DNA is TGTGCCAGCAGCCAAGAGACAGTACCCCATGGCTACACCTTC.

This clonotype was seen at least ten times. The rearrangement uses TRBV24-1 and TRBJ2-2; D tentatively fits TRBD1 or TRBD2 (6 bases each). CDR1 is KGHDR and CDR2 is SFDVKD in the germline V gene. The CDR3 is made up of 15 amino acids. Trimming took 6 bases from V and 5 from J, leaving 15 bases between them. The CDR3 DNA sequence: TGTGCCACCAGTAGTAGGGGGGCGCGGACCGGGGAGCTGTTTTTT. Amino acids: CATSSRGARTGELFF.

This clonotype was picked up many times. The chain uses TRBV6-2 or TRBV6-3 and TRBJ1-6, with D unclear. Per germline, CDR1 MNHEY and CDR2 SVGEGT. The CDR3 sequence is 16 residues long. V was trimmed by 8 bases and J by 8 bases, leaving 22 bases between them. The CDR3 protein is CASSPWDGSFHSPLHF. CDR3 nucleotide sequence: TGTGCCAGCTCCCCCTGGGATGGTTCGTTCCATTCACCCCTCCACTTT.

The chain employs TRBV7-9 and TRBJ1-2; 10 bases match TRBD1. The CDR3 spans 15 residues. Germline trimming cut 5 bases from V and 3 bases from J; bases unmatched to any gene: 6. CDR1 is SEHNR and CDR2 is FQNEAQ in the germline V gene (reference sequence). CDR3 bases: TGTGCCAGCAGCACCGGACAGGGGGGGTACTATGGCTACACCTTC. It encodes CASSTGQGGYYGYTF. The whole variable domain, remainder taken from reference TRBV7-9 and TRBJ1-2, is DTGVSQNPRHKITKRGQNVTFRCDPISEHNRLYWYRQTLGQGPEFLTYFQNEAQLEKSRLLSDRFSAERPKGSFSTLEIQRTEQGDSAMYLCASSTGQGGYYGYTFGSGTRLTVV.

Comments on this clonotype: A single base separates this from a much larger clone, so it may be a read error. The chain couples TRBV2 to TRBJ2-2; TRBD1 or TRBD2 may be the D gene (5 bases each). The CDR3 length is 14 residues. Germline V gene sequence: CDR1 SNHLY, CDR2 FYNNEI. The CDR3 protein is CACSGGQRTGELFF. CDR3 in DNA: TGTGCCTGCAGTGGGGGTCAGCGCACCGGGGAGCTGTTTTTT.

The rearrangement joins TRBV7-3 to TRBJ2-5, with TRBD2 identical over 8 bases. Trimming removed 5 bases from V and 2 bases from J; junction bases left unmatched: 7. Germline V gives CDR1 SGHTA, CDR2 FQGTGA. The CDR3 contains 15 residues. The CDR3 nucleotides read TGTGCCAGCAGCCCATCCGGGACTAGTCAAGAGACCCAGTACTTC. Protein product: CASSPSGTSQETQYF.

This clonotype was picked up many times. The J gene is TRBJ2-7, the V gene TRBV7-2; D gene uncertain. The germline CDR1 and CDR2 sequences are SGHTA and FQGNSA. Trimming removed 1 base from V and 3 bases from J, with 7 bases in between. CDR3 length equals 13 residues. The CDR3 nucleotides read TGTGCCAGCAGCTTAGGGCGTGGCTACGAGCAGTACTTC. Residues: CASSLGRGYEQYF.

This clonotype has more than one count but fewer than ten. The chain is built from TRBV2 and TRBJ2-1; the D gene is possibly TRBD2 (5 bases). Per the germline V gene, CDR1 is SNHLY and CDR2 is FYNNEI. The V end was cut by 1 base, the J end by 1 base, with 8 bases between. The CDR3 runs 15 residues. The CDR3 spells CASSEGTGSYNEQFF. The DNA of the CDR3 is TGTGCCAGCAGTGAAGGGACGGGATCCTACAATGAGCAGTTCTTC.

This clonotype has a count of ten or more. The chain employs TRBV7-9 and TRBJ1-4; 9 bases line up with TRBD1. The CDR3 is made up of 14 amino acids. CDR1 and CDR2 (germline): SEHNR, FQNEAQ (reference sequence). Germline trimming cut 5 bases from V and 8 bases from J; bases unmatched to any gene: 6. As DNA, the CDR3 is TGTGCCAGCAGCGCGGGACAGGGTGGCGAAAAACTGTTTTTT. Its translation is CASSAGQGGEKLFF.

The chain combines TRBV10-3 with TRBJ2-2; D tentatively reads TRBD1 or TRBD2 (5 bases each). The CDR3 covers 12 residues. V dropped 5 bases and J dropped 8 bases, with 9 bases sitting between them. The germline V gene encodes CDR1 ENHRY and CDR2 SYGVKD. CDR3 bases: TGTGCCATCAGTCCGAGGGGAGGGGAGCTGTTTTTT. It codes for CAISPRGGELFF.

On this clonotype itself: Being one base from a much bigger clone, this may be a read error. This chain uses TRBV2 with TRBJ2-3; D gene uncertain. This CDR3 contains 14 residues. Looked up from germline, CDR1 is SNHLY and CDR2 is FYNNEI. Trimming took off 1 base at V and 4 bases at J, with 9 bases between the two ends. The CDR3: CASSEEIAPDTQYF. The DNA of the CDR3 is TGTGCCAGCAGTGAAGAGATCGCGCCAGATACGCAGTATTTT.

The chain combines TRBV20-1 with TRBJ2-7, with D maybe TRBD1 (6 bases). The CDR3 totals 14 residues. V lost 2 bases and J 4 bases, leaving 15 bases between the germline ends. Per the germline V gene, CDR1 is DFQATT and CDR2 is SNEGSKA (reference sequence). The CDR3 DNA is TGCAGTGCTAGACCAGACAGGCAGGAGTACGAGCAGTACTTC. Its translation: CSARPDRQEYEQYF.

The chain carries TRBV2 and TRBJ1-1, with 9 positions matching TRBD1. V trimming: 4 bases; J trimming: 1 base; junction bases outside the gene matches: 1. CDR1 SNHLY and CDR2 FYNNEI come from the germline V gene. The CDR3 loop spans 14 amino acids. CDR3 amino acids: CASSGQGGNTEAFF. CDR3 nucleotides: TGTGCCAGCAGTGGACAGGGGGGGAACACTGAAGCTTTCTTT.

This clonotype was seen at least ten times. The V and J genes are TRBV9 and TRBJ2-1; TRBD2 matches 9 bases. Looked up from germline, CDR1 is SGDLS and CDR2 is YYNGEE. V was clipped by 0 bases and J by 7 bases; unmatched bases: 5. CDR3 length equals 15 residues. As DNA, the CDR3 is TGTGCCAGCAGCGTAGTTGCGGGAGGGCCAAATGAGCAGTTCTTC. Translation gives CASSVVAGGPNEQFF. Based on the CDR3 plus reference TRBV9 and TRBJ2-1, the full variable domain is DSGVTQTPKHLITATGQRVTLRCSPRSGDLSVYWYQQSLDQGLQFLIQYYNGEERAKGNILERFSAQQFPDLHSELNLSSLELGDSALYFCASSVVAGGPNEQFFGPGTRLTVL.

Remarks on this clonotype: The final CDR3 position lacks the conserved phenylalanine or tryptophan, pointing to a likely read error. No DNA is shown, since the ends of the CDR3 on it are uncertain; the CDR3 is the one TCRdb lists. The rearrangement links TRBV15 to TRBJ2-6. With termini counted, the CDR3 has 8 amino acids. Germline loops: CDR1 LNHNV, CDR2 YYDKDF (reference sequence). The CDR3 sequence: CATSRRTS.

CDR3 in DNA: TGTGCCAGTAGAAGGGACACCTACAATGAGCAGTTCTTC. Protein sequence: CASRRDTYNEQFF. V is TRBV19 and J is TRBJ2-1; TRBD1 might be the D (6 bases). This CDR3 is built from 13 residues. Germline V lookup: CDR1 LNHDA, CDR2 SQIVND (reference sequence). The V end lost 6 bases, the J end lost 2 bases, and 8 bases lay between the germline ends.

The chain combines TRBV7-3 with TRBJ2-5; 12 bases are a match to TRBD2. V dropped 8 bases and J dropped 2; count of bases not matched to a gene: 6. The length of the CDR3 is 15 residues. Looked up from germline, CDR1 is SGHTA and CDR2 is FQGTGA. The DNA for the CDR3 is TGTGCCAGCGGAGGGCTAGCGGGAGGGCAAGAGACCCAGTACTTC. Protein sequence: CASGGLAGGQETQYF.